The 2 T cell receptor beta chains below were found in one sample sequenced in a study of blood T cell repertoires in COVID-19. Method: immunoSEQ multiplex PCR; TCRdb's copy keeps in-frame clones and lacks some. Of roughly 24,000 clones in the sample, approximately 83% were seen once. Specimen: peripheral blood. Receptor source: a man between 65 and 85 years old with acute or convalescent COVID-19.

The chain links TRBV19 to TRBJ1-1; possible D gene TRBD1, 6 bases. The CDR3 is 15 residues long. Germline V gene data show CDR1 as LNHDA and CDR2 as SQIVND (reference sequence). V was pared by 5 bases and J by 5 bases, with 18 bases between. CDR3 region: CASSSGQPLSTEAFF. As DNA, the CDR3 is TGTGCCAGTAGTTCGGGACAACCCTTGAGTACTGAAGCTTTCTTT.

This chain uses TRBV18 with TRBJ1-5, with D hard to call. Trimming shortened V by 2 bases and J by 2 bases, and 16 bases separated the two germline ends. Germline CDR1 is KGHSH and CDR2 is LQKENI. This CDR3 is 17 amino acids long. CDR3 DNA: TGTGCCAGCTCACCAGCCTATCTGCCGGTCGGCAATCAGCCCCAGCATTTT. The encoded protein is CASSPAYLPVGNQPQHF.